This entry lists 16 T cell receptor beta chains sequenced from one sample in a study of vaccination and CD4 T cells after COVID-19. Time point here: late sampling 161 to 241 days after vaccination in three convalescent patients. TCRdb passed the PCR reads through MiXCR, listing each CDR3 protein once. The data hold tens of thousands of distinct CDR3 sequences, with approximately 48% observed a single time. The sequencing here drew on CD4+ T cells from blood, taken about 7 months after SARS-CoV-2 vaccination. The receptors here all came from a human donor who had recovered from COVID-19.

The rearrangement uses TRBV2 and TRBJ1-5, with a tentative D call TRBD1 (6 bases). Germline CDR1 reads SNHLY; CDR2 reads FYNNEI. This CDR3 contains 13 residues. The V gene lost 4 bases and the J gene lost 7 bases, with 11 bases spanning the gap. This chain's CDR3 is CASSGEGGQPQHF. CDR3 sequence (DNA): TGTGCCAGCAGTGGGGAGGGGGGACAGCCCCAGCATTTT.

This clonotype was counted a few times. The chain links TRBV28 to TRBJ1-1; TRBD1 matches 9 bases. CDR3 length: 14 amino acids. V lost 3 bases to trimming and J lost 4 bases; unmatched junction nucleotides: 3. The germline gives CDR1 MDHEN, CDR2 SYDVKM. The CDR3 nucleotides read TGTGCCAGCAGTTTGAACAGGGGGCTCACTGAAGCTTTCTTT. Protein sequence: CASSLNRGLTEAFF.

CDR3 amino acids: CASSELIRDQPQHF. The CDR3 DNA is TGTGCCAGCAGTGAACTGATACGGGATCAGCCCCAGCATTTT. This chain connects TRBV6-1 to TRBJ1-5; D uncertain. This CDR3 comprises 14 residues. In germline, CDR1 is MNHNS, CDR2 SASEGT. V lost 2 bases, J lost 5 bases, and 10 bases lay in between.

The chain has TRBV20-1 and TRBJ2-4; D is possibly TRBD2 (5 bases). Germline assignment: CDR1 DFQATT and CDR2 SNEGSKA (reference sequence). V shed 4 bases and J shed 3 bases, with 10 bases lying between them. The CDR3 is 13 amino acids. The CDR3 nucleotides read TGCAGTGCTAACAAGAGGGACAAAAACATTCAGTACTTC. This sequence encodes CSANKRDKNIQYF.

Only a few counts were recorded for this clonotype. V and J are TRBV21-1 and TRBJ2-3; TRBD1 is taken as the D call from the table, unchecked against the DNA. TRBV21-1 is a documented pseudogene. This CDR3 has 16 residues. CDR3 nucleotides: TGTGCCAGCAGGCTGCAGGGGTTAGGTGGGGCAGATACGCAGTATTTT. Residues: CASRLQGLGGADTQYF.

V usage is TRBV9 and J usage is TRBJ1-2, with D unresolved. This CDR3 contains 15 residues. Between the trimmed V and J ends, which lost 0 bases and 6 bases, there was a span of 15 bases. Germline assignment: CDR1 SGDLS and CDR2 YYNGEE. CDR3: CASSVGPGQEDGYTF. CDR3 nucleotide sequence: TGTGCCAGCAGCGTAGGGCCTGGGCAGGAGGATGGCTACACCTTC. The variable domain in full, with the rest retrieved from reference TRBV9 and TRBJ1-2, is DSGVTQTPKHLITATGQRVTLRCSPRSGDLSVYWYQQSLDQGLQFLIQYYNGEERAKGNILERFSAQQFPDLHSELNLSSLELGDSALYFCASSVGPGQEDGYTFGSGTRLTVV.

The chain joins TRBV15 to TRBJ2-1; 7 bases match TRBD2. The ends lost 1 base at V and 6 bases at J; junction bases unmatched: 9. The CDR3 is 16 residues long. The V gene's germline CDR1 is LNHNV and CDR2 YYDKDF (reference sequence). CDR3 coding DNA: TGTGCCACCAGCAGAGGGGTAGCGGGTCTTATCAATGAGCAGTTCTTC. Its translation: CATSRGVAGLINEQFF.

This clonotype was observed a handful of times. The rearrangement uses TRBV5-1 and TRBJ1-1; D uncertain. Germline V gene sequence: CDR1 SGHRS, CDR2 YFSETQ. V gave up 4 bases and J gave up 1 base, with 14 bases separating them. The CDR3 length is 15 residues. The CDR3 sequence: CASSGEARENTEAFF. The CDR3 DNA reads TGCGCCAGCAGCGGCGAGGCCAGAGAGAACACTGAAGCTTTCTTT. Full variable domain (remainder filled in from reference TRBV5-1 and TRBJ1-1): KAGVTQTPRYLIKTRGQQVTLSCSPISGHRSVSWYQQTPGQGLQFLFEYFSETQRNKGNFPGRFSGRQFSNSRSEMNVSTLELGDSALYLCASSGEARENTEAFFGQGTRLTVV.

V gene TRBV6-1 combines with J gene TRBJ2-7, with a tentative D call TRBD1 (5 bases). Trimming stripped 7 bases from V and 2 bases from J, with 12 bases between. In germline, CDR1 is MNHNS, CDR2 SASEGT. The CDR3 is 13 amino acids. CDR3 bases: TGTGCCAGCATACAGGACGGAGCCTACGAGCAGTACTTC. Protein product: CASIQDGAYEQYF.

This rearrangement joins TRBV6-1 to TRBJ2-5; D remains ambiguous. Trimming cost V 6 bases and J 2 bases, with 7 bases left between them. This CDR3 spans 12 amino acids. In germline, CDR1 is MNHNS, CDR2 SASEGT. The CDR3 here is CASRLTQETQYF. The DNA of the CDR3 is TGTGCCAGCAGACTTACGCAAGAGACCCAGTACTTC.

In this sample, this clonotype turned up a few times. This rearrangement joins TRBV11-1 to TRBJ1-6, with 9 positions matching TRBD1. Germline trimming cut 5 bases from V and 8 bases from J; bases unmatched to any gene: 10. The V gene's germline CDR1 is SGHAT and CDR2 FQDESV (reference sequence). This CDR3 spans 16 amino acids. The CDR3 loop is CASSAGQGVSDSPLHF. The CDR3 DNA follows: TGTGCCAGCAGCGCGGGACAGGGCGTCAGCGATTCACCCCTCCACTTT. Variable domain in full (rest from reference TRBV11-1 and TRBJ1-6): EAEVAQSPRYKITEKSQAVAFWCDPISGHATLYWYRQILGQGPELLVQFQDESVVDDSQLPKDRFSAERLKGVDSTLKIQPAELGDSAMYLCASSAGQGVSDSPLHFGNGTRLTVT.

The V call is TRBV21-1, the J call TRBJ1-6; TRBD1, as called in the table, went unchecked against the DNA. TRBV21-1 is a pseudogene. This CDR3 spans 16 amino acids. The CDR3 bases are TGTGCCAGCAGCAGAAGGGGACGGAAAAGTAATTCACCCCTCCACTTT. It yields the protein CASSRRGRKSNSPLHF.

The V call is TRBV11-1, the J call TRBJ2-7; 8 positions agree with TRBD1. The CDR3 sequence is 13 residues long. V lost 4 bases, J lost 3 bases, and 2 bases stayed unmatched. The germline V gene encodes CDR1 SGHAT and CDR2 FQDESV (reference sequence). The CDR3 here is CASSSDRGYEQYF. CDR3 bases: TGTGCCAGCAGCTCAGACAGGGGCTACGAGCAGTACTTC.

The chain has TRBV20-1 and TRBJ2-7; 11 nucleotides match TRBD2. The CDR3 spans 14 residues. In germline, CDR1 is DFQATT, CDR2 SNEGSKA (reference sequence). The V segment lost 4 bases and the J segment 3 bases; nucleotides outside the gene matches: 5. In DNA, the CDR3 is TGCAGTGCTACACCTAGCGGGGGGTACTACGAGCAGTACTTC. Protein sequence: CSATPSGGYYEQYF.

On this clonotype: At one of its ends the junction is not consistent with the germline gene, which may arise from a read error. The J gene is TRBJ1-1, the V gene TRBV11-2; no firm D call. The CDR3 has 12 residues. The germline V gene has CDR1 SGHAT and CDR2 FQNNGV. CDR3 coding DNA: TGTGCCAGCAGCCTAGATGGGGTAGGAGCTTTCTTT. Amino acid sequence: CASSLDGVGAFF.

By sample share, this clonotype is medium-sized. The chain links TRBV20-1 to TRBJ1-5; D remains ambiguous. Germline CDR1 and CDR2: DFQATT and SNEGSKA (reference sequence). CDR3 length: 13 residues. V lost 0 bases and J lost 6, with 9 bases in between. The CDR3 DNA sequence: TGCAGTGCTAGAGATAAAGCCAGTCAGCCCCAGCATTTT. Translating gives CSARDKASQPQHF.